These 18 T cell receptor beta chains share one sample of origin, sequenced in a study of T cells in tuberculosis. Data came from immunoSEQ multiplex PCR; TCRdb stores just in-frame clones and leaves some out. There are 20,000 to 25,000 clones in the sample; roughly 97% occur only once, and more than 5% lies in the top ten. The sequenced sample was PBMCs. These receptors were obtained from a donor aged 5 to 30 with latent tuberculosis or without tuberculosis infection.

The CDR3, as DNA: TGTGCCAGCAGCCTCTTCCCTGGACTGTCAAAGGAGCAGTACTTC. Protein: CASSLFPGLSKEQYF. The chain joins TRBV5-4 to TRBJ2-7, with D possibly matching TRBD2 (5 bases). The CDR3 has 15 residues. The V gene lost 4 bases and the J gene lost 7 bases, with 21 bases spanning the gap. The germline V gene encodes CDR1 SGHNT and CDR2 YYREEE (reference sequence).

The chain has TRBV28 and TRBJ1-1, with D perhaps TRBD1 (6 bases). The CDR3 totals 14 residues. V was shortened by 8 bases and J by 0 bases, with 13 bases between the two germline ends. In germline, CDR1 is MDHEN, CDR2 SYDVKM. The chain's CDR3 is CASLSGDMNTEAFF. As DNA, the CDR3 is TGTGCCAGCCTATCAGGGGACATGAACACTGAAGCTTTCTTT.

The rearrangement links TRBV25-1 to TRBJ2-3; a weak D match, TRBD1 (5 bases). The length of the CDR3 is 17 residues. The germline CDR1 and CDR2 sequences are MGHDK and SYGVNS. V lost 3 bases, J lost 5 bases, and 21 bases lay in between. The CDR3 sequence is CASSEISQGRAKDTQYF. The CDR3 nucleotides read TGTGCCAGCAGTGAGATCTCCCAGGGCAGGGCAAAAGATACGCAGTATTTT.

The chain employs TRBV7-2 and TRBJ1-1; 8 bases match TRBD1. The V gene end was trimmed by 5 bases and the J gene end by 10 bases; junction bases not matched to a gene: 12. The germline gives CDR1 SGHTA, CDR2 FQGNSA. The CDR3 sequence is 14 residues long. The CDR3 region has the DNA TGTGCCAGCAGCCTTCGCGGACAGGGATTGGGAGCTTTCTTT. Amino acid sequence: CASSLRGQGLGAFF.

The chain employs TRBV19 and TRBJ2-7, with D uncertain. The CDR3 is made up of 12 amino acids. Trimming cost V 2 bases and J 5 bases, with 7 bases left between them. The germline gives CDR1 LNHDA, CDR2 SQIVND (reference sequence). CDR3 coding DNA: TGTGCCAGTAGTATACGGTCCGACGAGCAGTACTTC. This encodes CASSIRSDEQYF.

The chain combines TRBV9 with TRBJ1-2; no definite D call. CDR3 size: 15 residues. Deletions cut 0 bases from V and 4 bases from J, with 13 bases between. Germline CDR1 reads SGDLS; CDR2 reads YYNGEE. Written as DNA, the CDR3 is TGTGCCAGCAGCGTAGCTACGTCTATTACCTATGGCTACACCTTC. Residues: CASSVATSITYGYTF.

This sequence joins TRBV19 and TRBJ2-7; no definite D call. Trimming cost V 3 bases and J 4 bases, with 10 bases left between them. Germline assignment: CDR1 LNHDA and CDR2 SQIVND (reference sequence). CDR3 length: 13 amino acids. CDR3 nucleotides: TGTGCCAGTAGTATTCACCAGGATTACGAGCAGTACTTC. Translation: CASSIHQDYEQYF.

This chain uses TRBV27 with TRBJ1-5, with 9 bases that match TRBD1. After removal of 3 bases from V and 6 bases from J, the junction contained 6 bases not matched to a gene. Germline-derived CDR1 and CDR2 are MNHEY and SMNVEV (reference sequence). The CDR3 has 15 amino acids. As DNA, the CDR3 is TGTGCCAGCAGTTTTGGGACAGGGAAGGGTCAGCCCCAGCATTTT. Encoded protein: CASSFGTGKGQPQHF.

This CDR3 is CASSDELNTGELFF. CDR3 in DNA: TGTGCCAGCAGTGACGAACTCAACACCGGGGAGCTGTTTTTT. The V gene is TRBV6-4, the J gene TRBJ2-2; D gene uncertain. The CDR3 is 14 amino acids. Germline V gene lookup returns CDR1 MRHNA and CDR2 SNTAGT. Trimming removed 2 bases from V and 2 bases from J, with 6 bases in between.

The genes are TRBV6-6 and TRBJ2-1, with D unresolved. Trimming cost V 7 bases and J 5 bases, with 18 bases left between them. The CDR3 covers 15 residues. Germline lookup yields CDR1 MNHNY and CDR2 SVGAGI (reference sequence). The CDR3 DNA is TGTGCCAGCATTTCCCGGCTTGGCGGCAACAATGAGCAGTTCTTC. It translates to CASISRLGGNNEQFF.

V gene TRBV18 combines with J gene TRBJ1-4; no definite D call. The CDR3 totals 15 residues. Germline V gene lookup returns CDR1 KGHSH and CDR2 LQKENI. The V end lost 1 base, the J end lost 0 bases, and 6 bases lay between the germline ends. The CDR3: CASSPQETTNEKLFF. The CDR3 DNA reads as TGTGCCAGCTCACCACAGGAGACAACTAATGAAAAACTGTTTTTT.

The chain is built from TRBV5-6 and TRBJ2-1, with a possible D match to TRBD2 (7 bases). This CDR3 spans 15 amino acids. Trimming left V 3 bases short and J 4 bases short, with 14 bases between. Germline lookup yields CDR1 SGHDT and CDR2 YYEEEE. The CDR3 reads CASSSTGRGYNEQFF. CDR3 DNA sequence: TGTGCCAGCAGCTCTACAGGGCGGGGGTACAATGAGCAGTTCTTC.

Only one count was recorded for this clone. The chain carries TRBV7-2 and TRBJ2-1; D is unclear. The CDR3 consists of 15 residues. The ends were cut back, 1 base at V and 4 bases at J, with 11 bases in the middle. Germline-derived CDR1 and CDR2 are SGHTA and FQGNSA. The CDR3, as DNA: TGTGCCAGCAGCTTAGGCTCGCGTAAATACAATGAGCAGTTCTTC. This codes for CASSLGSRKYNEQFF.

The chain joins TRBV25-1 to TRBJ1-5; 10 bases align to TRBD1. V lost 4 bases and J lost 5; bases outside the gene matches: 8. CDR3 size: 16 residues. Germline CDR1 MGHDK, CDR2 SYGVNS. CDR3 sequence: CASSGQTGGTHQPQHF. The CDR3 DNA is TGTGCCAGCAGTGGCCAGACAGGGGGCACCCATCAGCCCCAGCATTTT.

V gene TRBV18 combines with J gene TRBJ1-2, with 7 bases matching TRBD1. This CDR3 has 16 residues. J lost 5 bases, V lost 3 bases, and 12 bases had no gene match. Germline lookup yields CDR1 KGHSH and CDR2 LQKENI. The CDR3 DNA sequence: TGTGCCAGCTCACCTGGATTGACAGGGACGCTATATGGCTACACCTTC. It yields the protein CASSPGLTGTLYGYTF. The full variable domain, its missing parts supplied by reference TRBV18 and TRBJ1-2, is NAGVMQNPRHLVRRRGQEARLRCSPMKGHSHVYWYRQLPEEGLKFMVYLQKENIIDESGMPKERFSAEFPKEGPSILRIQQVVRGDSAAYFCASSPGLTGTLYGYTFGSGTRLTVV.

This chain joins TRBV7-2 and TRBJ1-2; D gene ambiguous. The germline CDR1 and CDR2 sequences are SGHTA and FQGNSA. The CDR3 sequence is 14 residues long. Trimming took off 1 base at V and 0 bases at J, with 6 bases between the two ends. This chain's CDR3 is CASSLGGTNYGYTF. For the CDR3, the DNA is TGTGCCAGCAGCTTAGGCGGAACTAACTATGGCTACACCTTC.

The CDR3 DNA reads as TGTGCCAGCAGCTCAGACCCGATGACAGAAAGGAGAACGATCGAGCAGTACTTC. Translated, it gives CASSSDPMTERRTIEQYF. The rearrangement uses TRBV7-9 and TRBJ2-7; a weak D match, TRBD1 (5 bases). The CDR3 has 18 residues. Trimming cost V 4 bases and J 6 bases, with 28 bases left between them. Per germline, CDR1 SEHNR and CDR2 FQNEAQ (reference sequence). The variable domain in full, completed from reference TRBV7-9 and TRBJ2-7, reads DTGVSQNPRHKITKRGQNVTFRCDPISEHNRLYWYRQTLGQGPEFLTYFQNEAQLEKSRLLSDRFSAERPKGSFSTLEIQRTEQGDSAMYLCASSSDPMTERRTIEQYFGPGTRLTVT.

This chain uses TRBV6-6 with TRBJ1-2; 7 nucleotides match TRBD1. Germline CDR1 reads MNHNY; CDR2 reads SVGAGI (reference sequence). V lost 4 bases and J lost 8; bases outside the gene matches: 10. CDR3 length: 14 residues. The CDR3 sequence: CASSSTGSFYGYTF. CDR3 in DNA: TGTGCCAGCAGTTCGACAGGGAGCTTTTACGGCTACACCTTC.